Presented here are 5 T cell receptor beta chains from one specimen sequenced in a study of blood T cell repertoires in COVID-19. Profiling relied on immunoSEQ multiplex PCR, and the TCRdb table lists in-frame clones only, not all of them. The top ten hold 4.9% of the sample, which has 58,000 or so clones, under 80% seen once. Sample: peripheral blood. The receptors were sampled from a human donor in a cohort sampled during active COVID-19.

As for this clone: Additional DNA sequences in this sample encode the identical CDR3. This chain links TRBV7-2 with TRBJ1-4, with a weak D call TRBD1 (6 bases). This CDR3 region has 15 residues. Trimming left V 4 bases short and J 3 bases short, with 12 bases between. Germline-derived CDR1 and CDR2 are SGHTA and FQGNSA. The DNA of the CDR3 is TGTGCCAGCAGCTCCCAGACAGGACCTAATGAAAAACTGTTTTTT. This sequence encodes CASSSQTGPNEKLFF. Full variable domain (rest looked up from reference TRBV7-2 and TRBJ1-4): GAGVSQSPSNKVTEKGKDVELRCDPISGHTALYWYRQSLGQGLEFLIYFQGNSAPDKSGLPSDRFSAERTGGSVSTLTIQRTQQEDSAVYLCASSSQTGPNEKLFFGSGTQLSVL.

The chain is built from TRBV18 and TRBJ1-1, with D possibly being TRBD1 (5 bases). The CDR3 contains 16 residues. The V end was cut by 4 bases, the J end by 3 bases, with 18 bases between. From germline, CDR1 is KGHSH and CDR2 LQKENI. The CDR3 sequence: CASSLMGGKTDTEAFF. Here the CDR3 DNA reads TGTGCCAGCTCACTAATGGGGGGAAAAACCGACACTGAAGCTTTCTTT.

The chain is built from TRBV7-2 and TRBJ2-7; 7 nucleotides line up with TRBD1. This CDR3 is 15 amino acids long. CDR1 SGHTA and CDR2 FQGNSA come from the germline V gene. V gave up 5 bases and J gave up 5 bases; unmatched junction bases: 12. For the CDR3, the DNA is TGTGCCAGCAGCCTACTGACAGGGAACTTCCACGAGCAGTACTTC. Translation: CASSLLTGNFHEQYF.

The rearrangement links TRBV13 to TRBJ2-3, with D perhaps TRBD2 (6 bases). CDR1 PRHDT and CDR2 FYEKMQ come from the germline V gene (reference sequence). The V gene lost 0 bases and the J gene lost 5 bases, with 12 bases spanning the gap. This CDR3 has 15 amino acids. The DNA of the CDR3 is TGTGCCAGCAGCTTAGGAGGGACTCTTGAAGATACGCAGTATTTT. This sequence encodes CASSLGGTLEDTQYF.

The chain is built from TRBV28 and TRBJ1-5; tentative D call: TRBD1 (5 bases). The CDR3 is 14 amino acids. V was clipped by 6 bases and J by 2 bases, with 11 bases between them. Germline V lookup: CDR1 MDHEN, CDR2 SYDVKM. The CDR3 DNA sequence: TGTGCCAGCAGGTCAGGGTTACGCAATCAGCCCCAGCATTTT. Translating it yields CASRSGLRNQPQHF.